The 9 T cell receptor beta chains below all came from one sample that was sequenced in a study of T-cell reconstitution after alpha-beta-depleted transplantation in children. Library preparation (for TCRbeta) was performed with unique molecular identifiers. TCRdb recomputed calls from the PCR reads with MiXCR, one row per CDR3 protein. This table holds 450,000 to 550,000 distinct CDR3 sequences, about an eighth found once. Specimen: PBMCs, mostly from graft donor cells, collected 180 days after TCRalphabeta/CD19-depleted stem cell transplant. The source of these receptors is a female patient aged 2 to 10 who had a stem cell transplant for aplastic anemia, so the T cells may come from the graft donor.

This clonotype was counted only a few times. A read error may account for a junction end that differs from germline. The chain uses TRBV7-2 and TRBJ2-5; maybe TRBD2 (5 bases). Germline V gives CDR1 SGHTA, CDR2 FQGNSA. The CDR3 has 14 residues. CDR3 loop: CASSPRWEQGTQYF. CDR3 in DNA: TGTGCCAGCAGCCCGCGATGGGAGCAAGGGACCCAGTACTTC.

This clonotype was recorded many times. The V call is TRBV5-1, the J call TRBJ2-4, with D perhaps TRBD2 (5 bases). The CDR3 loop spans 13 amino acids. Germline V lookup: CDR1 SGHRS, CDR2 YFSETQ. V lost 4 bases to trimming and J lost 2 bases, with 7 bases between them. CDR3 nucleotide sequence: TGCGCCAGCAGCGGCGGGCCCAAAAACATTCAGTACTTC. Protein sequence: CASSGGPKNIQYF.

J is TRBJ2-6 and V is TRBV2; a weak D match, TRBD2 (5 bases). The CDR3 length is 16 residues. Trimming took off 0 bases at V and 0 bases at J, with 6 bases between the two ends. Germline values: CDR1 SNHLY, CDR2 FYNNEI. CDR3 coding DNA: TGTGCCAGCAGTGAAGCGGGAGTCTCTGGGGCCAACGTCCTGACTTTC. Its translation: CASSEAGVSGANVLTF.

This clonotype has a handful of counts. The gene calls are TRBV18 and TRBJ2-3, with 10 bases matching TRBD2. V lost 2 bases to trimming and J lost 5 bases; unmatched junction nucleotides: 13. Germline-derived CDR1 and CDR2 are KGHSH and LQKENI. The CDR3 is made up of 18 amino acids. This CDR3 is CASSPTYQREGRKDTQYF. The CDR3 DNA follows: TGTGCCAGCTCACCAACGTACCAGCGGGAGGGCCGGAAAGATACGCAGTATTTT.

This clonotype was seen a handful of times. The V gene is TRBV28, the J gene TRBJ2-5, with TRBD2 matching 10 bases. The CDR3 has 17 residues. Per germline, CDR1 MDHEN and CDR2 SYDVKM. The ends lost 4 bases at V and 1 base at J; junction bases unmatched: 9. The CDR3 here is CASSSRGTSVRQETQYF. CDR3 in DNA: TGTGCCAGCAGTTCCCGGGGGACTAGCGTACGCCAAGAGACCCAGTACTTC.

The DNA for the CDR3 is TGTGCCAGTAGTACGGCAGCTACTTATAGCAATCAGCCCCAGCATTTT. As protein: CASSTAATYSNQPQHF. This chain connects TRBV19 to TRBJ1-5, with unresolved D. This CDR3 contains 16 residues. Trimming shortened V by 4 bases and J by 0 bases, and 13 bases separated the two germline ends. Germline V gene sequence: CDR1 LNHDA, CDR2 SQIVND (reference sequence).

This clonotype was seen only a few times. This chain links TRBV20-1 with TRBJ1-5, with 7 positions matching TRBD1. The V gene end was trimmed by 6 bases and the J gene end by 9 bases; junction bases not matched to a gene: 14. This CDR3 is 14 amino acids long. Germline assignment: CDR1 DFQATT and CDR2 SNEGSKA (reference sequence). The DNA of the CDR3 is TGCAGTGCCCCCAACAGGGGCCCGTTTGCGCCCCAGCATTTT. Translation gives CSAPNRGPFAPQHF.

In this sample, this clonotype turned up a few times. The chain recombines TRBV5-5 with TRBJ1-6; D is unclear. V lost 0 bases and J lost 4, with 8 bases in between. Germline CDR1 is SGHKS and CDR2 is YYEKEE (reference sequence). CDR3 length equals 15 residues. CDR3 amino acids: CASSLARAYNSPLHF. The CDR3 DNA reads TGTGCCAGCAGCTTGGCTCGGGCTTATAATTCACCCCTCCACTTT.

This clonotype was seen only a few times. The genes are TRBV19 and TRBJ2-3; 11 nucleotides match TRBD2. Germline CDR1 LNHDA, CDR2 SQIVND (reference sequence). The V gene end was trimmed by 5 bases and the J gene end by 6 bases; junction bases not matched to a gene: 7. This CDR3 spans 15 amino acids. The CDR3 protein is CASSPLAGGHDTQYF. The CDR3 bases are TGTGCCAGTAGTCCCTTAGCGGGAGGGCACGATACGCAGTATTTT. Complete variable domain (other parts from reference TRBV19 and TRBJ2-3): DGGITQSPKYLFRKEGQNVTLSCEQNLNHDAMYWYRQDPGQGLRLIYYSQIVNDFQKGDIAEGYSVSREKKESFPLTVTSAQKNPTAFYLCASSPLAGGHDTQYFGPGTRLTVL.